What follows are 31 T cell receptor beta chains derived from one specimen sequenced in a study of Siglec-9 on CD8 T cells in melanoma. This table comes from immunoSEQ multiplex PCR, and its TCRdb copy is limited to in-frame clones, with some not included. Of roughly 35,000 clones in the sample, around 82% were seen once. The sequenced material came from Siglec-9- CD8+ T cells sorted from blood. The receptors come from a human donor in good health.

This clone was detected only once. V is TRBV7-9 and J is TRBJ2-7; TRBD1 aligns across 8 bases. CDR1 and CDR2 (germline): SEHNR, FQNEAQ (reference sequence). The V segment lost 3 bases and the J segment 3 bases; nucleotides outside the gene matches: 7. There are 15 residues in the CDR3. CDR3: CASSFTGGPYYEQYF. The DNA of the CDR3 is TGTGCCAGCAGCTTTACAGGGGGACCTTACTACGAGCAGTACTTC.

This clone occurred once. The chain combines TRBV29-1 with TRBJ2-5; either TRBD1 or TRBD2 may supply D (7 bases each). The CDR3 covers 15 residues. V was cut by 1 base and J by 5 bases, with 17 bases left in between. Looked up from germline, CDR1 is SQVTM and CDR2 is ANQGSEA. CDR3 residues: CSVEVGRGLQETQYF. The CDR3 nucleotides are TGCAGCGTTGAAGTAGGGAGGGGGCTTCAGGAGACCCAGTACTTC.

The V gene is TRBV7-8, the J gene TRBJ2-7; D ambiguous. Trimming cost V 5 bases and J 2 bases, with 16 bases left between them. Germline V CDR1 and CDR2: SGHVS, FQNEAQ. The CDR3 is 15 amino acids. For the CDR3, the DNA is TGTGCCAGCAGCCACATAGGCGGCTACGCCTACGAGCAGTACTTC. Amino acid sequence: CASSHIGGYAYEQYF.

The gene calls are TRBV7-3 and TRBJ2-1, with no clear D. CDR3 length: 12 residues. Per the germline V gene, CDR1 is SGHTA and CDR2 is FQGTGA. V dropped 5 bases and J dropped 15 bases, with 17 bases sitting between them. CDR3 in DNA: TGTGCCAGCAGCGCCGGGTCCGGGCCTCCGTTCTTC. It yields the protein CASSAGSGPPFF.

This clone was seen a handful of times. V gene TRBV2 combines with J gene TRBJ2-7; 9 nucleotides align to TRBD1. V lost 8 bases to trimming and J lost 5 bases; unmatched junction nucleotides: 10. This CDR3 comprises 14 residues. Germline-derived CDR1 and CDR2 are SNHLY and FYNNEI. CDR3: CASYTGTGIHEQYF. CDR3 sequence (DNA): TGTGCCAGCTACACCGGGACAGGGATCCACGAGCAGTACTTC. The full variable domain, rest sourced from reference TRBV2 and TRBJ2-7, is EPEVTQTPSHQVTQMGQEVILRCVPISNHLYFYWYRQILGQKVEFLVSFYNNEISEKSEIFDDQFSVERPDGSNFTLKIRSTKLEDSAMYFCASYTGTGIHEQYFGPGTRLTVT.

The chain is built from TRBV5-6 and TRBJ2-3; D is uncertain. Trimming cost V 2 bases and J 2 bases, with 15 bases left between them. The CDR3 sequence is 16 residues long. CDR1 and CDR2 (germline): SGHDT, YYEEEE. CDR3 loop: CASSFGFGSFTDTQYF. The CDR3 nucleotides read TGTGCCAGCAGCTTTGGATTCGGCAGCTTCACAGATACGCAGTATTTT.

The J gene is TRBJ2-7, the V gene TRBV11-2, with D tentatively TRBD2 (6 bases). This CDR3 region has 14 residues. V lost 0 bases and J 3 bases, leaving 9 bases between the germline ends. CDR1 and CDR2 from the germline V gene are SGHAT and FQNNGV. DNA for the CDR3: TGTGCCAGCAGCTTAGACAGGGAGGACTACGAGCAGTACTTC. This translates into CASSLDREDYEQYF.

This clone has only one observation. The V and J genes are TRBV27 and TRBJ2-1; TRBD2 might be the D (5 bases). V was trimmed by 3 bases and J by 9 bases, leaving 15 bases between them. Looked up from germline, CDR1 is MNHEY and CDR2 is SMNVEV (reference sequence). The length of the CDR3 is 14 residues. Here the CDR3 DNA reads TGTGCCAGCAGTTTTAGGTTACGAGGGAGTGAGCAGTTCTTC. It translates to CASSFRLRGSEQFF.

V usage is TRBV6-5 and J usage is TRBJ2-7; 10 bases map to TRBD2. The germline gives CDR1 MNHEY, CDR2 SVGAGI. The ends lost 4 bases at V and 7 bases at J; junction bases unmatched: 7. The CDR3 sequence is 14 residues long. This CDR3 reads CASSSSGSRLEQYF. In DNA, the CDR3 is TGTGCCAGCAGTTCTAGCGGGAGTCGGTTGGAGCAGTACTTC.

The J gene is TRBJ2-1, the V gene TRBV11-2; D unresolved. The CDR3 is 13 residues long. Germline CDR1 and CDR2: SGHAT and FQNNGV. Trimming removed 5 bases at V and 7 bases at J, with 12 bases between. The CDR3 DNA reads TGTGCCAGCAGCCCCAGCCCGGTAAATGAGCAGTTCTTC. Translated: CASSPSPVNEQFF.

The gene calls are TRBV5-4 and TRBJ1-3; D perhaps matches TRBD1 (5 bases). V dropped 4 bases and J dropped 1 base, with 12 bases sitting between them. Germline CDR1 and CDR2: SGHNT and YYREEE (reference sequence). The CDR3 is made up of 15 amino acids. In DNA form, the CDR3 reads TGTGCCAGCAGCCCGGGGCCGGGTTCTGGAAACACCATATATTTT. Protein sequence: CASSPGPGSGNTIYF.

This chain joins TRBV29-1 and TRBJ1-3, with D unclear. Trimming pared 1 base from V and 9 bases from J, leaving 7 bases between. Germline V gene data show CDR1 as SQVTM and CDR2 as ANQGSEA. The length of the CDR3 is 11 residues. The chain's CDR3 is CSVEGKGTIYF. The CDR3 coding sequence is TGCAGCGTTGAAGGAAAGGGCACCATATATTTT.

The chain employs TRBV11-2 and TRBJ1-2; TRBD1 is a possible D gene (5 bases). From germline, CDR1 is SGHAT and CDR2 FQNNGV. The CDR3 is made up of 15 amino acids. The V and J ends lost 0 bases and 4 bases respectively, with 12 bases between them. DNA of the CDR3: TGTGCCAGCAGCTTAGATCAGACAGCTCCCTATGGCTACACCTTC. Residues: CASSLDQTAPYGYTF.

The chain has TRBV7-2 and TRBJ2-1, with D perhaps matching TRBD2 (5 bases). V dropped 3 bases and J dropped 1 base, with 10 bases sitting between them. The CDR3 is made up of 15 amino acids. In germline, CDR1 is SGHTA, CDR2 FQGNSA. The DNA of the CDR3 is TGTGCCAGCAGCTTGGAACTAGTGTCCTACAATGAGCAGTTCTTC. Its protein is CASSLELVSYNEQFF.

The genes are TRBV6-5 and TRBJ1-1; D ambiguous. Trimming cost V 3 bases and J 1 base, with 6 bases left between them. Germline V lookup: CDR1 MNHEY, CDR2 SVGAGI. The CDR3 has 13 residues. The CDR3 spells CASSYERNTEAFF. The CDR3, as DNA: TGTGCCAGCAGTTATGAGAGGAACACTGAAGCTTTCTTT.

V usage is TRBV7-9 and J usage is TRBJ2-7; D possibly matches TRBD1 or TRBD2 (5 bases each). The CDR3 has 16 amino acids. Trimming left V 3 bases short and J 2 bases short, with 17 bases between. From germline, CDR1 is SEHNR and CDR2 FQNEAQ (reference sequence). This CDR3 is CASSFRGRDGAYEQYF. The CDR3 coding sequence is TGTGCCAGCAGCTTTAGAGGTCGGGACGGAGCCTACGAGCAGTACTTC.

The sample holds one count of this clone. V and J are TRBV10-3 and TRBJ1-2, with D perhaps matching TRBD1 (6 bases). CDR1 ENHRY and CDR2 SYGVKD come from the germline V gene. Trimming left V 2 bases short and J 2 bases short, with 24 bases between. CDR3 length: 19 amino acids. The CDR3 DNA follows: TGTGCCATCAGTGAGGGGTCGAGGGGGTACAATGAAAAGAACTATGGCTACACCTTC. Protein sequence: CAISEGSRGYNEKNYGYTF.

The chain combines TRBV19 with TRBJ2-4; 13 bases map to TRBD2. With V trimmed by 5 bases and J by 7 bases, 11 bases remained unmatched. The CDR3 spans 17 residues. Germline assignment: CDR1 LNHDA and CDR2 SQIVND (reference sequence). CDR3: CASSRPLAGGPRNIQYF. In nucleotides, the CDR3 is TGTGCCAGTAGTCGCCCACTAGCGGGAGGGCCAAGGAACATTCAGTACTTC.

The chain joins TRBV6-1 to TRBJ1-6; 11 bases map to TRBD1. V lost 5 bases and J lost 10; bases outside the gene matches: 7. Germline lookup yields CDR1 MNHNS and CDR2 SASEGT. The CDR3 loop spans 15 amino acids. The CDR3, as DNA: TGTGCCAGCAGTCCCGAGGGGACAGGGGGATCACCCCTCCACTTT. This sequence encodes CASSPEGTGGSPLHF.

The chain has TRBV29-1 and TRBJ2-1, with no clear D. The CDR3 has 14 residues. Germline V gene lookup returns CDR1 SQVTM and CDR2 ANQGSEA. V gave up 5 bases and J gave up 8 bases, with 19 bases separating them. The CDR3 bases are TGCAGCGTTACATCCCCTCTCGATGTCGATGAGCAGTTCTTC. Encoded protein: CSVTSPLDVDEQFF.

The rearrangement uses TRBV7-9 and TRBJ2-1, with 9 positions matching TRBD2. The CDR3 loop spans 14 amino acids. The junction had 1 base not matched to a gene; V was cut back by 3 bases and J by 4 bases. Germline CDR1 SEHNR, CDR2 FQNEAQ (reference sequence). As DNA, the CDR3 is TGTGCCAGCAGCTTTGCGGGAGGGTACAATGAGCAGTTCTTC. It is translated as CASSFAGGYNEQFF.

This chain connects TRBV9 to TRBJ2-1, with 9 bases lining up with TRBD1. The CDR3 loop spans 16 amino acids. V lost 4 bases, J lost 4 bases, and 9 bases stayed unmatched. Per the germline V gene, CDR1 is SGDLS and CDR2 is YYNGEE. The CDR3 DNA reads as TGTGCCAGCAGCTCCCTTGACAGGGGGGGATACAATGAGCAGTTCTTC. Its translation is CASSSLDRGGYNEQFF.

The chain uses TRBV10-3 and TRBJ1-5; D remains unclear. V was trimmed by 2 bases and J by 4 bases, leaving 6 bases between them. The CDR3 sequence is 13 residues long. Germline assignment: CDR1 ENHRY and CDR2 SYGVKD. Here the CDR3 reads CAISEAQNQPQHF. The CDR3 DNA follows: TGTGCCATCAGTGAGGCACAAAATCAGCCCCAGCATTTT.

CDR3 region: CASSGRDGRYEQYF. CDR3 coding DNA: TGTGCCAGCAGCGGGAGGGACGGACGCTACGAGCAGTACTTC. The gene calls are TRBV5-6 and TRBJ2-7; 7 bases align to TRBD2. The CDR3 sequence is 14 residues long. From germline, CDR1 is SGHDT and CDR2 YYEEEE. J lost 3 bases, V lost 4 bases, and 7 bases had no gene match.

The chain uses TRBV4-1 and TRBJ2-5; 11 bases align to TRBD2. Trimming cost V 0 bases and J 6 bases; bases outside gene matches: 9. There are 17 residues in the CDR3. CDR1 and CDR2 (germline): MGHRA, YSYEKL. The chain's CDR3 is CASSQEVGLAGGKTQYF. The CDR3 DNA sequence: TGCGCCAGCAGCCAAGAGGTTGGCCTAGCGGGAGGCAAGACCCAGTACTTC.

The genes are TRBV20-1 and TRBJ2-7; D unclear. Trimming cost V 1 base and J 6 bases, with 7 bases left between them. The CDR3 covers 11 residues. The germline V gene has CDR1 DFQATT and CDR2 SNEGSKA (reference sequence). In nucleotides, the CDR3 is TGCAGTGCTAGAGCTCTTTTCGAGCAGTACTTC. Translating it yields CSARALFEQYF.

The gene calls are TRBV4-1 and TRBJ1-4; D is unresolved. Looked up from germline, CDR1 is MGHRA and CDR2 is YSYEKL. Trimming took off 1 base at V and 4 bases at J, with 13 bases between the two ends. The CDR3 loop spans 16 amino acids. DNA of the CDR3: TGCGCCAGCAGCCAAGTCGACGGGTTTATTAATGAAAAACTGTTTTTT. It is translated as CASSQVDGFINEKLFF.

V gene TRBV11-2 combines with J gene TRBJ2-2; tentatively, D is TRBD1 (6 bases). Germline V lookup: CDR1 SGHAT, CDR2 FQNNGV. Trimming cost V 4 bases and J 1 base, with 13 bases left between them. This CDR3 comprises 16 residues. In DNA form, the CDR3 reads TGTGCCAGCAGCTCGGCGACAGGTTGGAACACCGGGGAGCTGTTTTTT. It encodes CASSSATGWNTGELFF.

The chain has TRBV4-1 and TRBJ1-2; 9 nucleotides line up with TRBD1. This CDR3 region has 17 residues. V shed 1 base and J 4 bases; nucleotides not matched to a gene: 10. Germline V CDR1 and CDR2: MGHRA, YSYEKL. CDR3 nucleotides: TGCGCCAGCAGCCAAGTCCCCCTCGACAGGGGGTTCTATGGCTACACCTTC. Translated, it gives CASSQVPLDRGFYGYTF.

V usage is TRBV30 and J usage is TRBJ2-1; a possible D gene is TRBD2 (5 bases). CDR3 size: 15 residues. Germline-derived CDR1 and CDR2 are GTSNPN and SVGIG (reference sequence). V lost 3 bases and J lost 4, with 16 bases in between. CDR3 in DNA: TGTGCCTGGAGGCCCTCTAGCAGCCTATACAATGAGCAGTTCTTC. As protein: CAWRPSSSLYNEQFF.

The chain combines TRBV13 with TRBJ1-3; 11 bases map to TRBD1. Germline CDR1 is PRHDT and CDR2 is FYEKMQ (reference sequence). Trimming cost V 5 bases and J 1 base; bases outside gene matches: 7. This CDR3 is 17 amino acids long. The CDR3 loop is CASSETGTGGSGNTIYF. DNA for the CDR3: TGTGCCAGCAGCGAGACCGGGACAGGGGGTTCTGGAAACACCATATATTTT. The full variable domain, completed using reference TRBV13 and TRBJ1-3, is AAGVIQSPRHLIKEKRETATLKCYPIPRHDTVYWYQQGPGQDPQFLISFYEKMQSDKGSIPDRFSAQQFSDYHSELNMSSLELGDSALYFCASSETGTGGSGNTIYFGEGSWLTVV.